This TCR beta chain was profiled in a study of Tregs in tolerant kidney transplant recipients (dated by TCRdb to the late 2010s). About the study as a whole: TCRbeta sequencing was used in the study to identify donor-specific regulatory T cells before combined kidney and bone marrow transplantation, and the identified cells were then tracked after transplant. In a few healthy controls, several methods of expanding Tregs specific for an allogeneic donor were compared by TCRbeta repertoire sequencing. Study-level results and caveats: Biological reproducibility was not examined directly, but technical replication error appeared to be minimal. The most biologically relevant and donor-specific TCRbeta repertoire appeared to be identified by expanding Tregs with activated donor B cells. The study was constrained by small patient numbers, and validation of the findings is required in larger populations and under other immunosuppression protocols.

Thawed PBMCs were FACS-sorted into unstimulated Tregs (CD4+CD25+CD127-), CD4+ non-Tregs (CD4+CD25-), CD4 cells and CD8 cells. Blood from healthy controls was obtained either as purchased buffy coats or from healthy volunteers. Healthy control blood was processed to PBMCs by Ficoll density gradient and cryopreserved, and patient PBMCs were collected before and after transplant. Genomic DNA was extracted from sorted cells with the QIAGEN DNeasy Blood and Tissue Kit for TCRbeta CDR3 sequencing. High-throughput TCRbeta CDR3 sequencing, including PCR amplification with bias correction and internal controls, was performed commercially through immunoSEQ. The authors processed their data as follows. Unique productive TCRbeta sequences were defined by CDR3 nucleotide sequence where primers matched, otherwise by CDR3 amino acid sequence with Vbeta and Jbeta genes. As a correction for sorting error, sequences shared between sorted populations at a frequency ratio of 2:1 or less were discarded, and the remaining shared sequences were assigned to the higher population. A sequence was defined as donor-reactive if the sequence was expanded at least 5-fold in CFSE-low cells compared with unstimulated cells and had a frequency of at least 0.01% in CFSE-low cells. Jensen-Shannon divergence, calculated on the top 100 TCRbeta sequences ranked by frequency, was used to quantify repertoire divergence. When a sample had multiple sequencing runs, each run was corrected for sorting error separately and the runs were then pooled. TCRdb took this table from immuneACCESS and kept in-frame rearrangements with V and J called. Such tables lack part of the clones; where checked against another copy, unresolved V genes explain under half of the gap, and the rest is unexplained. V, J and clone size reflect that table, while D and trimming were determined from the DNA. In all, the sample holds around 230,000 clones, and roughly four fifths of those were seen once. The ten largest clones represent over 0.5% of the sample.

There are 15 amino acids in the CDR3, from cysteine to phenylalanine inclusive. The kept DNA is CDR3 alone, 45 bases in frame from the first base. As encoded in the germline V gene (reference sequence), CDR1 is LNHDA while CDR2 is SQIVND. As for this clone: Its target antigen remains unknown. No qualities accompany the bases; no much larger clone lies one base away.

The rearrangement combines TRBV19 with TRBJ2-5, with 10 central nucleotides matching TRBD2. The last part of the DNA fits TRBJ2-7 better; the J call may be wrong. Sample: CD4+ T cells from blood. This sequence was found in a human donor in good health. The CDR3 region has the sequence CASSIGASGSYEQYF. The nucleotide sequence reads TGTGCCAGTAGTATAGGGGCTAGCGGGAGCTACGAGCAGTACTTC.